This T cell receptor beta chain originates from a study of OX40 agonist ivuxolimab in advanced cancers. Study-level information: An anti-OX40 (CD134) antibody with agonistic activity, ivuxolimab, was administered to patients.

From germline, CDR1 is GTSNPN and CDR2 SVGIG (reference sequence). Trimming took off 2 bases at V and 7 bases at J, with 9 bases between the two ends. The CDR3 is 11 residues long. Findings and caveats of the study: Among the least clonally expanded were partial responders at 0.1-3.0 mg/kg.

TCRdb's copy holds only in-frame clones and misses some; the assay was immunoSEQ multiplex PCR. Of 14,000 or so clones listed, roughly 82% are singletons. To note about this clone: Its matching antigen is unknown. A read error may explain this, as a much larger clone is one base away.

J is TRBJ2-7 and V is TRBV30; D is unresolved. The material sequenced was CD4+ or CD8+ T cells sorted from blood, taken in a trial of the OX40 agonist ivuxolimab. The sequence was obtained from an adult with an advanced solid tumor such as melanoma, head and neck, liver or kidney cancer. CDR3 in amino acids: CAWSPEWEQYF. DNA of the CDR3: TGTGCCTGGAGTCCCGAATGGGAGCAGTACTTC.